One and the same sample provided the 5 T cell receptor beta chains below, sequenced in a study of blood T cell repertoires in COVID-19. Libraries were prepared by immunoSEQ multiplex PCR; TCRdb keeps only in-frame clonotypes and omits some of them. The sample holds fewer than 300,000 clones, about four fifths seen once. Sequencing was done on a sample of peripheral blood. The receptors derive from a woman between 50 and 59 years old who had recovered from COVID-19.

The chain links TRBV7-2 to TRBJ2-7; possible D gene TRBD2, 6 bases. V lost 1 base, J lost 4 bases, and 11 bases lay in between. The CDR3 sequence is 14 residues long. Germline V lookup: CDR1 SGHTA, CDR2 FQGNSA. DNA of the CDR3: TGTGCCAGCAGCTTAGGGGGGGTAGAATACGAGCAGTACTTC. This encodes CASSLGGVEYEQYF.

The CDR3 protein is CASSKPGQGYEQYF. The CDR3 DNA is TGTGCCAGCAGCAAGCCGGGACAGGGTTACGAGCAGTACTTC. J is TRBJ2-7 and V is TRBV13; TRBD1 agrees at 9 bases. CDR1 and CDR2 from the germline V gene are PRHDT and FYEKMQ (reference sequence). This CDR3 has 14 amino acids. V gave up 5 bases and J gave up 4 bases; unmatched junction bases: 6.

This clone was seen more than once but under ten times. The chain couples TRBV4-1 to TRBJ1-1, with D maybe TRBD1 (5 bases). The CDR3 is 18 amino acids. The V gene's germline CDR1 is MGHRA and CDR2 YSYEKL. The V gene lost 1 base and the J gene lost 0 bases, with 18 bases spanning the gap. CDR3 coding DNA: TGCGCCAGCAGCCAAGCTCGGCCAGGGCGCTCTTTGAACACTGAAGCTTTCTTT. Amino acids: CASSQARPGRSLNTEAFF.

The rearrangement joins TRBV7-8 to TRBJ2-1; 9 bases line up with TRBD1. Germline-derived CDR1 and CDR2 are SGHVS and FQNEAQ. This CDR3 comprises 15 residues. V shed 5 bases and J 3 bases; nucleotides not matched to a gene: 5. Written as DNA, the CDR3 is TGTGCCAGCAGCCTCCCGACAGGGGGCTACAATGAGCAGTTCTTC. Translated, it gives CASSLPTGGYNEQFF.

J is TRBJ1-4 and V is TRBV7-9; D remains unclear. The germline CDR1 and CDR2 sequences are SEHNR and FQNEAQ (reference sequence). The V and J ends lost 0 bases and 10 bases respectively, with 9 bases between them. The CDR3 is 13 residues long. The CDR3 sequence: CASSLAAAGKLFF. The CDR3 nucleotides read TGTGCCAGCAGCTTAGCGGCGGCCGGAAAACTGTTTTTT.